This TCR beta chain was documented in a study of blood T cells in healthy people across ages. This clonotype was counted a few times. Its target is not known. Study-level findings and limits: It was held that diversity estimates obtained from one million T cells represented underestimates.

Using a J-beta primer mix together with a sample-barcoded 5' primer, a second PCR was run for about 6 to 11 cycles. TCRdb reprocessed the 5' RACE reads with MiXCR, giving one entry per CDR3 protein. Among 650,000 to 1,000,000 distinct CDR3 sequences listed, 35% to 40% were seen once. Healthy Caucasian individuals from Russia aged 6 to 90 served as donors. Investigators took ten milliliters of peripheral blood from every donor. Sequenced sample: blood. This sequence was found in a man aged 18 to 29 in good health.

The CDR3 sequence is CASSHSGQDYEQYF. The CDR3 nucleotides are TGTGCCAGCAGTCATTCGGGACAGGACTACGAGCAGTACTTC. V and J are TRBV6-2 or TRBV6-3 and TRBJ2-7, with 8 bases matching TRBD1. V was clipped by 5 bases and J by 3 bases; unmatched bases: 6. This CDR3 has 14 amino acids. Germline CDR1 reads MNHEY; CDR2 reads SVGEGT.